The 2 T cell receptor beta chains below come from one sample, sequenced in a study of a mutant IDH1 vaccine in newly diagnosed glioma. Time point denoted: baseline, week 1 (first vaccination visit). Treatment defined: pre-vaccination baseline after standard-of-care therapy. Produced via immunoSEQ multiplex PCR; TCRdb's table is partial and in-frame only. The data hold 30,000 or so clones, with about four fifths observed a single time. Here the sequenced sample was PBMCs, taken from a glioma patient treated with radiotherapy, temozolomide or both. The receptor set was obtained from a man aged 25 to 40 with glioma.

In its sample, this clone ranks as medium-sized (0.01 to 0.1%). V is TRBV7-9 and J is TRBJ2-3; 7 nucleotides match TRBD2. The J segment lost 3 bases and the V segment lost 3 bases, leaving 6 bases of the junction unmatched. The CDR3 contains 15 residues. Germline CDR1 and CDR2: SEHNR and FQNEAQ (reference sequence). The CDR3 nucleotides are TGTGCCAGCAGCTTCGGCGGGAGCAGGACAGATACGCAGTATTTT. Its translation: CASSFGGSRTDTQYF.

The J gene is TRBJ1-1, the V gene TRBV7-9; TRBD1 is a possible D gene (5 bases). The CDR3 sequence is 14 residues long. Per germline, CDR1 SEHNR and CDR2 FQNEAQ (reference sequence). The V end was cut by 2 bases, the J end by 3 bases, with 10 bases between. The CDR3 DNA reads TGTGCCAGCAGCTTACTAAGGGGATACACTGAAGCTTTCTTT. It translates to CASSLLRGYTEAFF. The variable domain in full, with the rest retrieved from reference TRBV7-9 and TRBJ1-1, is DTGVSQNPRHKITKRGQNVTFRCDPISEHNRLYWYRQTLGQGPEFLTYFQNEAQLEKSRLLSDRFSAERPKGSFSTLEIQRTEQGDSAMYLCASSLLRGYTEAFFGQGTRLTVV.